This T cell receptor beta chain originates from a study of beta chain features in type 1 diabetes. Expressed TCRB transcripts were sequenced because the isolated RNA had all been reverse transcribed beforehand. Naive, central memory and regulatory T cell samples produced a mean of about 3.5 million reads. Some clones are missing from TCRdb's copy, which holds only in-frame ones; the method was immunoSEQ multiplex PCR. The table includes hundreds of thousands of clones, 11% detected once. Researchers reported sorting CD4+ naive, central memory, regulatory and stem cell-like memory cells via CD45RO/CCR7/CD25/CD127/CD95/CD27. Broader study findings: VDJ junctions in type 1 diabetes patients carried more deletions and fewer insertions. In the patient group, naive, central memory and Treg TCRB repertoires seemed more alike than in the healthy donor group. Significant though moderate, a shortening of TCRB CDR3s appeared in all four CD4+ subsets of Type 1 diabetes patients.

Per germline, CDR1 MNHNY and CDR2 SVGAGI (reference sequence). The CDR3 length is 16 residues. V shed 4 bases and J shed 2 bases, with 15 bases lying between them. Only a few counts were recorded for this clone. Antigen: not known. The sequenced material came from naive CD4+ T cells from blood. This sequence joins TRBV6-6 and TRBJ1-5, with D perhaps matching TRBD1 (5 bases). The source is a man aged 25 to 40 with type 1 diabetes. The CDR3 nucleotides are TGTGCCAGCAGTTTTTCGGGGGGATCTGGCAATCAGCCCCAGCATTTT. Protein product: CASSFSGGSGNQPQHF.